This entry concerns a single T cell receptor (beta chain). Antigen unknown. Looked up from germline, CDR1 is MNHNS and CDR2 is SASEGT. The CDR3 contains 14 residues. Trimming took 6 bases from V and 2 from J; bases not matched to a gene: 6. These data come from a study of cytomegalovirus exposure and HLA in healthy donors. The study's findings and limits: What a later analysis showed was that several of the most significant clusters appeared linked to common viral pathogens.

The primer mix had 60 Vbeta and 13 Jbeta primers. TCRdb's copy holds only in-frame clones and misses some; the assay was immunoSEQ multiplex PCR. The table shows 120,000 or so clones, with about three quarters occurring only once. The TCR sequence derives from a woman aged 60-70 years in good health and CMV-seropositive. The sample comprised PBMCs. The genes are TRBV6-1 and TRBJ2-5; 7 nucleotides line up with TRBD1. CDR3 region: CASRKPGQQETQYF. The CDR3 DNA reads TGTGCCAGCAGAAAACCGGGACAGCAAGAGACCCAGTACTTC.